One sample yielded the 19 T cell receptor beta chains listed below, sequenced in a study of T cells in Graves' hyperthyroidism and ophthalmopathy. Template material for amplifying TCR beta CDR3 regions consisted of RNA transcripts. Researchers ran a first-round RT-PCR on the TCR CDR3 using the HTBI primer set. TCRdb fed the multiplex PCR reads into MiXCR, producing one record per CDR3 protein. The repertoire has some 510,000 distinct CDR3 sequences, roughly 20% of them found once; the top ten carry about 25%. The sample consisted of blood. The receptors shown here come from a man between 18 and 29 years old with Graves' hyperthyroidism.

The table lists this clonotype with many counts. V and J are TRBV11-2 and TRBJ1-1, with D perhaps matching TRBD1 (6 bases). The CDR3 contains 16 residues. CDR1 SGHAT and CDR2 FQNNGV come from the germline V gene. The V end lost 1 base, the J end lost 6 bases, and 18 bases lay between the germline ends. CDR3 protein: CASSLVVQGKGPEAFF. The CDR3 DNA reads TGTGCCAGCAGCTTAGTGGTCCAGGGGAAGGGCCCTGAAGCTTTCTTT.

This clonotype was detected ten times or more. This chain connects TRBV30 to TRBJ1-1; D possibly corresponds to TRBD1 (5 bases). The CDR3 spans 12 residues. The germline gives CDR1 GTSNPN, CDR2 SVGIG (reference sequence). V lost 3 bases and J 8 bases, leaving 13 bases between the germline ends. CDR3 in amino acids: CAWRDARDEAFF. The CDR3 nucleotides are TGTGCCTGGAGGGACGCCCGGGACGAAGCTTTCTTT.

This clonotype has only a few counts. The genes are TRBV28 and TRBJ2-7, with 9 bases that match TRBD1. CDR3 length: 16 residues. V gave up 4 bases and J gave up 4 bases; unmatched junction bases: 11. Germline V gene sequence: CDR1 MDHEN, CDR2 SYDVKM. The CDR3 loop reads CASSWGGQGWAYEQYF. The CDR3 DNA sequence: TGTGCCAGCAGTTGGGGCGGACAGGGGTGGGCTTACGAGCAGTACTTC.

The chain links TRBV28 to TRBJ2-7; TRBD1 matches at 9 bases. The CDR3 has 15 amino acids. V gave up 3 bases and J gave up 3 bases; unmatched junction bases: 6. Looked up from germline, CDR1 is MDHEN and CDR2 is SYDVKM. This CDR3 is CASSLGATGGYEQYF. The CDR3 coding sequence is TGTGCCAGCAGTTTGGGGGCGACAGGGGGCTACGAGCAGTACTTC. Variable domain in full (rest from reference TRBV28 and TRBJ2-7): DVKVTQSSRYLVKRTGEKVFLECVQDMDHENMFWYRQDPGLGLRLIYFSYDVKMKEKGDIPEGYSVSREKKERFSLILESASTNQTSMYLCASSLGATGGYEQYFGPGTRLTVT.

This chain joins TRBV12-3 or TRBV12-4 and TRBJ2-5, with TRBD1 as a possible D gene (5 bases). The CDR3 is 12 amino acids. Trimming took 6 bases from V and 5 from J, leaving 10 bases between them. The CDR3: CASRPGWETQYF. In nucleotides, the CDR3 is TGTGCCAGCAGGCCAGGGTGGGAGACCCAGTACTTC.

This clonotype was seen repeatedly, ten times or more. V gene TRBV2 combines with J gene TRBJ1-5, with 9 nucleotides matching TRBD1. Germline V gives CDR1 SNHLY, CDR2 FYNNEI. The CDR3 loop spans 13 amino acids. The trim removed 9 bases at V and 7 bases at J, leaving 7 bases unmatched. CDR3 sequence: CASTGGPGQPQHF. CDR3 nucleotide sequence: TGTGCCAGTACAGGGGGCCCGGGGCAGCCCCAGCATTTT.

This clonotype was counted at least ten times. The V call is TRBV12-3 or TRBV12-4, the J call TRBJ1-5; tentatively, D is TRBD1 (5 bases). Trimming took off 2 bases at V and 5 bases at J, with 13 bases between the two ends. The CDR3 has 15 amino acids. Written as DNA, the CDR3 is TGTGCCAGCAGTTTACTTCGGGGCAGAGATCAGCCCCAGCATTTT. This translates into CASSLLRGRDQPQHF.

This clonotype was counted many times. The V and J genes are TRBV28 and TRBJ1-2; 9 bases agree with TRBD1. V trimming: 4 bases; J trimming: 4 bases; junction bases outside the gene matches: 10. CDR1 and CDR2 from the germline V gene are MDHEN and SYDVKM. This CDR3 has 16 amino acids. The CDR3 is CASSYSSRQGGYGYTF. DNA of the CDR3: TGTGCCAGCAGTTACTCATCCCGACAGGGGGGCTATGGCTACACCTTC.

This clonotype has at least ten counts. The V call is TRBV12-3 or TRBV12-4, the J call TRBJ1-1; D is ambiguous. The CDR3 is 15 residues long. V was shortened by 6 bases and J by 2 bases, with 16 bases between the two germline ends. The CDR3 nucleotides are TGTGCCAGCAGAGGTGACGCAAGCTTCAACACTGAAGCTTTCTTT. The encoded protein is CASRGDASFNTEAFF.

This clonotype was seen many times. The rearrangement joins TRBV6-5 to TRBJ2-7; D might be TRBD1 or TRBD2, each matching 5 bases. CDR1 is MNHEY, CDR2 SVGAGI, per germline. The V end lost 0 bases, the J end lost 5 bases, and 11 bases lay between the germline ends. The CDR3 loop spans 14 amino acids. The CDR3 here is CASSYSRGAHEQYF. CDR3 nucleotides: TGTGCCAGCAGTTACTCTCGAGGGGCCCACGAGCAGTACTTC.

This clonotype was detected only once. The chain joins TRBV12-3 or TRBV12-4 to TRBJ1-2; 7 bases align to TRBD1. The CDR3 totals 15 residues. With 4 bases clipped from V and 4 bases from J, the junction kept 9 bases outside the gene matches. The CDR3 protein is CASSSDRVWRYGYTF. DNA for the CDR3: TGTGCCAGCAGTTCCGACAGGGTTTGGCGCTATGGCTACACCTTC.

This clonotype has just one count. CDR3: CASRLRDELNQPQHF. The CDR3 DNA reads as TGTGCCAGTAGACTCCGGGACGAACTCAATCAGCCCCAGCATTTT. The chain links TRBV6-1 to TRBJ1-5, with D maybe TRBD1 (5 bases). V lost 9 bases to trimming and J lost 3 bases, with 18 bases between them. The CDR3 is made up of 15 amino acids. Germline CDR1 MNHNS, CDR2 SASEGT.

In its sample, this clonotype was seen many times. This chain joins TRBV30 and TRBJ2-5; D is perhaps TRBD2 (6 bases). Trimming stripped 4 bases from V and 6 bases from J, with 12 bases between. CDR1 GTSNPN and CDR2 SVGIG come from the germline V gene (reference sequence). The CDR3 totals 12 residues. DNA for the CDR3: TGTGCCTGGAACGTTCTAGCGAAGACCCAGTACTTC. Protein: CAWNVLAKTQYF.

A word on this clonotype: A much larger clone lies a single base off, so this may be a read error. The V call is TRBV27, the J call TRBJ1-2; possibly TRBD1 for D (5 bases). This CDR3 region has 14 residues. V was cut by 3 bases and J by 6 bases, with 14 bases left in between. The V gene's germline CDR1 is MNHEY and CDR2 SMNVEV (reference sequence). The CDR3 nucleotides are TGTGCCAGCAGTTTTTTGACATGGGGCGATGGCTACACCTTC. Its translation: CASSFLTWGDGYTF.

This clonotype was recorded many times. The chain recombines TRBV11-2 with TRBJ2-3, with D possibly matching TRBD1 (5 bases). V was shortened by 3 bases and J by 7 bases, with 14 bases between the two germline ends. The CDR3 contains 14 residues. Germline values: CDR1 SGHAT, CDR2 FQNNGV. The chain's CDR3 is CASSLGLLGNTQYF. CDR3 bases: TGTGCCAGCAGCTTGGGGCTTCTGGGGAATACGCAGTATTTT.

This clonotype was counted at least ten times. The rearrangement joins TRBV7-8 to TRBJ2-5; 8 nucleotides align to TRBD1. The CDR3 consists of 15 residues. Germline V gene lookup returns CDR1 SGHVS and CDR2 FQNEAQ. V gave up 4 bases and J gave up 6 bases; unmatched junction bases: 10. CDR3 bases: TGTGCCAGCAGCTCGGGACAGGCGCCCCGACAGACCCAGTACTTC. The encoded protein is CASSSGQAPRQTQYF.

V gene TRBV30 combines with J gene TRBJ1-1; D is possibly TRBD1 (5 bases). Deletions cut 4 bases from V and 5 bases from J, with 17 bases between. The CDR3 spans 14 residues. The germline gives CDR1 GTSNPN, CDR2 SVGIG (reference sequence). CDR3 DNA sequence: TGTGCCTGGACCCCTCAGGGACCGGGGACTGAAGCTTTCTTT. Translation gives CAWTPQGPGTEAFF.

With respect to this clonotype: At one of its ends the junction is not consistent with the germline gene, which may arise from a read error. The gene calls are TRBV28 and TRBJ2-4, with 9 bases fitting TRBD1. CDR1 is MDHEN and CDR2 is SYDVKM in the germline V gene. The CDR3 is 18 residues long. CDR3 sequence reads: CASSLPPGQGMTKNIKYF. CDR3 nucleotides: TGTGCCAGCAGTTTACCTCCGGGACAGGGCATGACCAAAAACATTAAGTACTTC.

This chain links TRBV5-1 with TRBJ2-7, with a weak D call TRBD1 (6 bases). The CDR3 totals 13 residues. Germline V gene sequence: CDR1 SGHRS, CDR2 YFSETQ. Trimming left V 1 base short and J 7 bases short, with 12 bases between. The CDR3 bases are TGCGCCAGCAGCTTGAGAGGGGGTGAGGAGCAGTACTTC. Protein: CASSLRGGEEQYF.